This T cell receptor beta chain was recovered during a study of shared clonotypes between healthy human individuals (dated by TCRdb to the early 2020s). Broadly, across the study: The cohort comprised a couple of women and a few men aged 18 to 49 years. Per donor, three plates each were used for CD4 naive and CD4 memory, two for CD8 naive, and one for CD8 memory. The study deeply sequenced blood TCR repertoires of five healthy adults to estimate repertoire size and the extent of clonotype sharing between individuals. Different laboratories and diverse techniques were used to prepare libraries and sequence TCR repertoires, to increase sequencing depth and limit assay-specific biases. Leukapheresis yielded between about 0.85 and 9 billion PBMCs per donor. Beyond this particular receptor, the publication reports: Approximately 5% of naive CD4, more than 3% of naive CD8, 2.3% of memory CD4, and about 0.4% of memory CD8 clonotypes were shared across several donors. Naive subsets generally had larger estimated clonotype richness than memory subsets. Compared with non-shared clonotypes, the clonotypes found in all four sorted-subset donors had higher generation probabilities. Because the study included a small number of donors, the genetic and exposure-history diversity represented was limited. Sampling was restricted to blood, and TCR repertoires in tissues likely differ from the TCR repertoires found in blood. Pairwise subsampling indicated that sequencing depth was expected to affect the degree of clonotype sharing among donors. Even with the large sequencing depth, rarefaction of the sorted-subset datasets indicated that sequencing was incomplete.

Comment on this clone: No cognate antigen has been identified for it. The input lacks base qualities; no much larger clone sits a single base away.

V drops 2 bases and J drops 0 bases, leaving 7 bases in between. Including the terminal cysteine and phenylalanine, the CDR3 comprises 14 residues. Of the read, only the CDR3 DNA is kept; its 42 bases are in frame from base 1. CDR1 KGHSH and CDR2 LQKENI were looked up in the germline V gene. Using the deep immunoSEQ assay, TCR CDR3 regions were amplified from genomic DNA by multiplex PCR. Genomic DNA extracted from each cell subset was distributed evenly over all wells of several immunoSEQ 96-well plates, and each plate served as one replicate. For sorted subsets, each replicate PCR was loaded with around 220 ng genomic DNA, equivalent to 32,000 or so T cell genomes. Purified libraries were measured with a Qubit 3.0 fluorometer, size-checked on a Bioanalyzer 2100, and measured again with the KAPA Library Quantification kit. A separate single-read 150-cycle Illumina NextSeq 550 flow cell was used to sequence each immunoSEQ 96-well plate. The paper's processing steps were these. The immunoSEQ output contained only junctional sequences without quality scores, so filtering could not match that applied to full-length reads. To assign V/J genes and CDR3, sequences were annotated using PyIR, a Python wrapper for IgBLAST v1.9, with IMGT germline references. Any read was removed if the V/J assignment was weak (E-value above 1e-6), the CDR3 was missing, or the read contained stop codons, out-of-frame junctions, or ambiguous translated residues. V3J clonotypes were defined as sequences sharing an identical inferred V gene, J gene, and CDR3 amino acid sequence. Percentage overlap between repertoires was computed as shared unique clonotypes divided by the size of the smaller repertoire. RTK rarefaction, the Chao1 estimator, and Recon v2.1 estimates of unobserved clonotypes were used to assess repertoire richness. Generation probabilities were computed with OLGA for all TCRbeta clonotypes obtained by the gDNA method from several donors. TCRdb's version of the immuneACCESS table is confined to in-frame rearrangements and falls short of the full clone set. An unresolved V gene accounts for under half of the shortfall where checked; the remainder is of unknown origin. V and J calls and clone size are copied from that table; D and trimming were computed from the DNA. A total of about 2 million clones appear in this sample, 95% of them only once. The ten largest clones represent 0.1% to 0.15% of the sample.

Donors were healthy HIV-negative adults with no recently reported acute infections or vaccinations. All donors were Caucasian adults living in Nashville, Tennessee, USA. CD4+ T cells were enriched by magnetic negative selection; naive cells were then positively selected on CD45RA, and the negative fraction formed the memory subset. Blood was obtained by leukapheresis, after which PBMCs were separated by Ficoll-Histopaque density gradient centrifugation and cryopreserved in liquid nitrogen vapor phase. Analytical flow cytometry was used to check the purity and quantity of every magnetically sorted T cell population. Each sorted fraction had its genomic DNA isolated and then quantified by UV absorbance on a Nanodrop 2000c.

Recombination joined TRBV18 with TRBJ2-5; the D gene identity is not certain. The material sequenced was naive CD4+ T cells sorted from blood. Interpreted using the paper, the cell subset or site label stands for: CD45RA+ positively selected. The source is a man between 18 and 35 years old in good health. In nucleotides, the sequence is TGTGCCAGCTCACCAATGGCTCACCAAGAGACCCAGTACTTC. It translates as CASSPMAHQETQYF. Reference TRBV18 and TRBJ2-5 genes cover what lies past the CDR3, so the full variable domain is NAGVMQNPRHLVRRRGQEARLRCSPMKGHSHVYWYRQLPEEGLKFMVYLQKENIIDESGMPKERFSAEFPKEGPSILRIQQVVRGDSAAYFCASSPMAHQETQYFGPGTRLLVL.